The 20 T cell receptor beta chains in this list originate from one sample, sequenced in a study of blood T cell repertoires in COVID-19. The data were produced by immunoSEQ multiplex PCR, yet TCRdb's version contains in-frame clones alone and is incomplete. The sample holds hundreds of thousands of clones, approximately 77% seen once. The specimen sequenced was peripheral blood. The origin of the receptors is a woman older than 75 with acute or convalescent COVID-19.

Comments on this clone: A junction end diverges from the germline sequence, so it may reflect a read error. The chain joins TRBV24-1 to TRBJ1-5, with D maybe TRBD1 (6 bases). Germline V CDR1 and CDR2: KGHDR, SFDVKD. CDR3 length: 12 residues. The CDR3 is CATSAMGGGRYF. DNA of the CDR3: TGTGCCACCAGTGCCATGGGGGGGGGCCGGTATTTT.

V and J are TRBV12-3 or TRBV12-4 and TRBJ2-7; 7 bases are a match to TRBD2. Germline trimming cut 7 bases from V and 0 bases from J; bases unmatched to any gene: 3. This CDR3 region has 13 residues. The CDR3 loop is CASTASGSYEQYF. Here the CDR3 DNA reads TGTGCCAGCACCGCTAGCGGCTCCTACGAGCAGTACTTC.

This clone was detected only once. Germline is not matched at one junction end, which may reflect a read error. The chain links TRBV18 to TRBJ2-7; tentative D call: TRBD1 (5 bases). Germline V gene data show CDR1 as KGHSH and CDR2 as LQKENI. There are 9 residues in the CDR3. The CDR3 DNA reads as TGTGCCGGAGACAGCCATATTTCCTTC. Its protein is CAGDSHISF. Supplemented by reference TRBV18 and TRBJ2-7, the full variable domain reads NAGVMQNPRHLVRRRGQEARLRCSPMKGHSHVYWYRQLPEEGLKFMVYLQKENIIDESGMPKERFSAEFPKEGPSILRIQQVVRGDSAAYFCAGDSHISFGPGTRLTVT.

CDR3 in amino acids: CASSPDRGAHEQYF. The CDR3 DNA is TGTGCCAGCAGCCCGGACAGGGGAGCCCACGAGCAGTACTTC. The rearrangement uses TRBV2 and TRBJ2-7; 9 bases align to TRBD1. The CDR3 is made up of 14 amino acids. Germline assignment: CDR1 SNHLY and CDR2 FYNNEI. The J segment lost 5 bases and the V segment lost 6 bases, leaving 8 bases of the junction unmatched.

This clone was picked up a small number of times. CDR3 nucleotide sequence: TGTGCCAGCAGCAGCGGGAGCAATCAGCCCCAGCATTTT. This translates into CASSSGSNQPQHF. The chain carries TRBV7-3 and TRBJ1-5; D is unclear. CDR3 length: 13 residues. Deletions cut 5 bases from V and 1 base from J, with 6 bases between. The germline V gene has CDR1 SGHTA and CDR2 FQGTGA.

The count of this clone is one. The chain combines TRBV5-8 with TRBJ1-2; the match to TRBD1 covers 7 bases. CDR3 length: 15 amino acids. Trimming cost V 0 bases and J 4 bases; bases outside gene matches: 6. Germline CDR1 SGHTS, CDR2 YDEGEE. CDR3 nucleotide sequence: TGTGCCAGCAGCTTGGGGCAGGGGGTTACCTATGGCTACACCTTC. This gives the protein CASSLGQGVTYGYTF. Variable domain in full (rest from reference TRBV5-8 and TRBJ1-2): EAGVTQSPTHLIKTRGQQATLRCSPISGHTSVYWYQQALGLGLQFLLWYDEGEERNRGNFPPRFSGRQFPNYSSELNVNALELEDSALYLCASSLGQGVTYGYTFGSGTRLTVV.

The chain combines TRBV19 with TRBJ2-7; D not resolved. The CDR3 is 11 residues long. Trimming took 3 bases from V and 10 from J, leaving 10 bases between them. CDR1 LNHDA and CDR2 SQIVND come from the germline V gene (reference sequence). CDR3 loop: CASSIRSLQYF. The CDR3 coding sequence is TGTGCCAGTAGTATCAGAAGTCTTCAGTACTTC.

The V gene is TRBV5-1, the J gene TRBJ2-5, with D possibly matching TRBD1 (5 bases). Germline V lookup: CDR1 SGHRS, CDR2 YFSETQ. V lost 0 bases to trimming and J lost 4 bases, with 13 bases between them. The CDR3 loop spans 15 amino acids. DNA of the CDR3: TGCGCCAGCAGCTTGGCCGACAGCCACCTAGAGACCCAGTACTTC. This encodes CASSLADSHLETQYF.

The rearrangement joins TRBV10-3 to TRBJ2-5; D is unclear. The CDR3 is made up of 14 amino acids. Trimming cost V 4 bases and J 7 bases, with 16 bases left between them. Germline V gene data show CDR1 as ENHRY and CDR2 as SYGVKD. The CDR3 coding sequence is TGTGCCATCAGTGCCATTGAGATGGCAGGGACCCAGTACTTC. Its protein product is CAISAIEMAGTQYF.

This chain joins TRBV19 and TRBJ1-5; 7 bases are a match to TRBD1. This CDR3 is 16 amino acids long. The V gene's germline CDR1 is LNHDA and CDR2 SQIVND (reference sequence). Trimming cost V 5 bases and J 0 bases; bases outside gene matches: 7. CDR3 sequence reads: CASSGQAKNSNQPQHF. The CDR3 region has the DNA TGTGCCAGTAGTGGACAGGCGAAGAATAGCAATCAGCCCCAGCATTTT.

In this sample, this clone turned up once. The chain employs TRBV6-5 and TRBJ2-7; 10 bases match TRBD2. Germline CDR1 MNHEY, CDR2 SVGAGI. Trimming cost V 6 bases and J 2 bases; bases outside gene matches: 7. The CDR3 has 15 residues. Written as DNA, the CDR3 is TGTGCCAGCAGCCTTAGCGGGGGGCCCCCCTACGAGCAGTACTTC. This sequence encodes CASSLSGGPPYEQYF.

V and J are TRBV6-5 and TRBJ1-1; no firm D call. Trimming took off 7 bases at V and 5 bases at J, with 20 bases between the two ends. The CDR3 is made up of 15 amino acids. CDR1 and CDR2 (germline): MNHEY, SVGAGI. The CDR3 nucleotides read TGTGCCAGCATTCAACGGGAAGGGCTGAGGACTGAAGCTTTCTTT. Its translation is CASIQREGLRTEAFF.

This clone was detected a few times. In nucleotides, the CDR3 is TGTGCCAGCAGTTTACAACGGGGGACGTATTCACCCCTCCACTTT. Its translation: CASSLQRGTYSPLHF. The chain combines TRBV6-5 with TRBJ1-6; a weak D match, TRBD1 (5 bases). CDR3 size: 15 residues. Germline V gives CDR1 MNHEY, CDR2 SVGAGI. With 4 bases removed from V and 8 bases from J, the gap between germline ends came to 15 bases.

About this clone itself: This CDR3 is also generated by other DNA sequences in the sample. The chain is built from TRBV18 and TRBJ1-1; TRBD1 might be the D (6 bases). This CDR3 is built from 14 residues. Germline-derived CDR1 and CDR2 are KGHSH and LQKENI. Deletions cut 3 bases from V and 1 base from J, with 9 bases between. The CDR3 sequence is CASSPGQPNTEAFF. CDR3 sequence (DNA): TGTGCCAGCTCACCGGGACAACCGAACACTGAAGCTTTCTTT.

The rearrangement links TRBV28 to TRBJ1-2; 8 positions match TRBD1. J gave up 8 bases and V 5 bases, and 7 bases lay outside the gene matches. The CDR3 is 13 residues long. Germline values: CDR1 MDHEN, CDR2 SYDVKM. The CDR3 spells CASSPGTGGGYTF. In DNA form, the CDR3 reads TGTGCCAGCAGTCCCGGTACAGGGGGAGGCTACACCTTC.

This chain joins TRBV15 and TRBJ1-3; D may be TRBD1 (6 bases). Looked up from germline, CDR1 is LNHNV and CDR2 is YYDKDF (reference sequence). The CDR3 has 15 residues. V was trimmed by 4 bases and J by 4 bases, leaving 14 bases between them. The CDR3 region has the DNA TGTGCCACCAGCACAGGACAGCTTTTGGGAAACACCATATATTTT. Protein: CATSTGQLLGNTIYF. Based on the CDR3 plus reference TRBV15 and TRBJ1-3, the full variable domain is DAMVIQNPRYQVTQFGKPVTLSCSQTLNHNVMYWYQQKSSQAPKLLFHYYDKDFNNEADTPDNFQSRRPNTSFCFLDIRSPGLGDTAMYLCATSTGQLLGNTIYFGEGSWLTVV.

The J gene is TRBJ2-2, the V gene TRBV13, with D perhaps TRBD2 (6 bases). CDR1 PRHDT and CDR2 FYEKMQ come from the germline V gene (reference sequence). CDR3 size: 15 residues. Trimming left V 2 bases short and J 1 base short, with 8 bases between. The CDR3 loop is CASSLMGGNTGELFF. CDR3 sequence (DNA): TGTGCCAGCAGCTTAATGGGGGGGAACACCGGGGAGCTGTTTTTT.

The chain joins TRBV2 to TRBJ1-1; D is undetermined. Trimming took off 6 bases at V and 1 base at J, with 6 bases between the two ends. Germline V CDR1 and CDR2: SNHLY, FYNNEI. The CDR3 runs 12 residues. Written as DNA, the CDR3 is TGTGCCAGCAGCACGCGGAACACTGAAGCTTTCTTT. Amino acid sequence: CASSTRNTEAFF. Full variable domain (remainder filled in from reference TRBV2 and TRBJ1-1): EPEVTQTPSHQVTQMGQEVILRCVPISNHLYFYWYRQILGQKVEFLVSFYNNEISEKSEIFDDQFSVERPDGSNFTLKIRSTKLEDSAMYFCASSTRNTEAFFGQGTRLTVV.

The V gene is TRBV5-1, the J gene TRBJ2-7; 8 nucleotides align to TRBD1. Germline values: CDR1 SGHRS, CDR2 YFSETQ. Trimming took 8 bases from V and 4 from J; bases not matched to a gene: 11. The CDR3 sequence is 14 residues long. The CDR3 loop is CASQPQGAPYEQYF. Written as DNA, the CDR3 is TGCGCCAGTCAGCCGCAGGGGGCTCCGTACGAGCAGTACTTC.

The chain has TRBV7-8 and TRBJ1-2; 11 bases match TRBD1. The CDR3 covers 15 residues. In germline, CDR1 is SGHVS, CDR2 FQNEAQ. The V and J ends lost 5 bases and 2 bases, in that order; junction bases with no gene match: 4. This CDR3 is CASSPGQGANYGYTF. The CDR3 DNA reads TGTGCCAGCAGCCCAGGACAGGGGGCAAACTATGGCTACACCTTC.